A selection of T cell receptor beta chains follows, all from one sample in a study of cytomegalovirus exposure and HLA in healthy donors. Assay used: immunoSEQ multiplex PCR; TCRdb lists only in-frame clones, some missing. The profile shows 150,000 to 200,000 clones, 70% to 85% of them singletons. Sequencing used PBMCs. The receptor source for this set is a boy between 2 and 15 years old in good health and CMV-seronegative. The CDR3 runs from the conserved cysteine through the conserved F or W. D genes are given only for firm matches. Where a row states a size, it is once, few, many or the class of an expanded clone; other rows omit it.

d_call j_call v_call clone_size cdr3_aa cdr3_nt
NA TRBJ2-3 TRBV9 NA CASSVWRGGSTDTQYF TGTGCCAGCAGCGTATGGAGGGGGGGGAGCACAGATACGCAGTATTTT
TRBD1 TRBJ2-2 TRBV7-9 once CASPRDRGFTGELFF TGTGCCAGCCCCCGGGACAGGGGTTTCACCGGGGAGCTGTTTTTT
NA TRBJ1-6 TRBV5-4 NA CASSRTPVSYNSPLHF TGTGCCAGCAGCCGGACACCCGTCTCCTATAATTCACCCCTCCACTTT
TRBD1 TRBJ1-1 TRBV12-5 few CASGWTGKNTEAFF TGTGCTAGTGGTTGGACAGGGAAGAACACTGAAGCTTTCTTT
TRBD1 TRBJ1-2 TRBV30 NA CAWSPGTGYGYTF TGTGCCTGGAGCCCCGGGACAGGATATGGCTACACCTTC
TRBD2 TRBJ2-3 TRBV23-1 NA CASSPGSGGSEDTQYF TGCGCCAGCAGTCCTGGTAGCGGGGGGTCTGAAGATACGCAGTATTTT
NA TRBJ1-4 TRBV27 NA CASSREDSQNEKLFF TGTGCCAGCAGCCGGGAGGACAGCCAAAATGAAAAACTGTTTTTT
NA TRBJ2-5 TRBV2 once CASSGLTGQYF TGTGCCAGCAGTGGCCTTACAGGGCAGTACTTC
NA TRBJ2-5 TRBV7-8 NA CASSLGAYSETQYF TGTGCCAGCAGCTTAGGGGCCTATTCAGAGACCCAGTACTTC
NA TRBJ2-7 TRBV7-9 NA CASSLGGTSSYEQYF TGTGCCAGCAGCTTGGGGGGTACCTCAAGTTACGAGCAGTACTTC
NA TRBJ2-1 TRBV5-6 NA CASSPGVGSYNEQFF TGTGCCAGCAGCCCAGGGGTCGGCTCCTACAATGAGCAGTTCTTC
TRBD2 TRBJ2-3 TRBV10-3 once CAISEVAGASDTQYF TGTGCCATCAGTGAGGTAGCGGGGGCAAGTGATACGCAGTATTTT
NA TRBJ1-1 TRBV2 NA CASSGLPPYTEAFF TGTGCCAGCAGTGGTCTCCCCCCCTACACTGAAGCTTTCTTT
NA TRBJ2-1 TRBV7-2 once CASSLGPEITYNEQFF TGTGCCAGCAGCTTAGGTCCGGAGATTACCTACAATGAGCAGTTCTTC
TRBD2 TRBJ2-7 TRBV5-6 few CASSPGLATYEQYF TGTGCCAGCAGCCCCGGACTAGCTACCTACGAGCAGTACTTC
NA TRBJ2-5 TRBV5-6 NA CASSLGTPVETQYF TGTGCCAGCAGCCTCGGGACTCCCGTAGAGACCCAGTACTTC
TRBD1 TRBJ2-4 TRBV7-3 NA CASSLIVDRGPLAKNIQYF TGTGCCAGCAGCTTAATAGTGGACAGGGGGCCTCTAGCCAAAAACATTCAGTACTTC
TRBD1 TRBJ1-1 TRBV11-2 NA CASSFPTGVVTEAFF TGTGCCAGCAGCTTCCCGACAGGGGTGGTGACTGAAGCTTTCTTT
TRBD1 TRBJ2-3 TRBV5-1 NA CASSWGTGRDTQYF TGCGCCAGCAGCTGGGGGACAGGGAGGGATACGCAGTATTTT
NA TRBJ1-3 TRBV21-1 once CASSKSVVPGNTIYF TGTGCCAGCAGCAAATCAGTTGTTCCAGGAAACACCATATATTTT
NA TRBJ1-2 TRBV30 NA CAWMGGLGYGYTF TGTGCCTGGATGGGGGGGCTGGGCTATGGCTACACCTTC
NA TRBJ1-1 TRBV5-5 NA CASSLEPSYPAVMNTEAFF TGTGCCAGCAGCTTGGAACCCTCGTATCCCGCAGTTATGAACACTGAAGCTTTCTTT
TRBD2 TRBJ2-2 TRBV7-6 NA CASSLWGAGADTGELFF TGTGCCAGCAGCTTATGGGGAGCGGGGGCCGACACCGGGGAGCTGTTTTTT
TRBD2 TRBJ2-3 TRBV4-2 NA CASSPIAGGPTDTQYF TGTGCCAGCAGCCCAATAGCGGGGGGGCCTACAGATACGCAGTATTTT
TRBD1 TRBJ1-1 TRBV19 NA CASSISQGVNTEAFF TGTGCCAGTAGTATCTCCCAGGGGGTGAACACTGAAGCTTTCTTT
NA TRBJ1-1 TRBV6-1 NA CASSEAWGVPEAFF TGTGCCAGCAGTGAAGCGTGGGGGGTCCCTGAAGCTTTCTTT
NA TRBJ2-1 TRBV7-9 NA CASSFPAGLYNEQFF TGTGCCAGCAGCTTTCCAGCGGGCCTATACAATGAGCAGTTCTTC
TRBD1 TRBJ2-6 TRBV2 few CASRRTGFMTF TGTGCCAGCAGACGGACAGGGTTCATGACTTTC
TRBD1 TRBJ2-1 TRBV6-1 NA CASARQGTYNEQFF TGTGCCAGCGCGAGACAGGGAACCTACAATGAGCAGTTCTTC
NA TRBJ1-3 TRBV5-6 NA CASSFLSRGNTIYF TGTGCCAGCAGCTTCTTGTCCAGGGGAAACACCATATATTTT
NA TRBJ2-3 TRBV6-1 NA CASSGGSGTLLGSQYF TGTGCCAGCAGTGGAGGATCCGGGACTCTCCTGGGGTCGCAGTATTTT
NA TRBJ1-1 TRBV6-5 NA CASSVRGRLSEAFF TGTGCCAGCAGCGTACGAGGGAGACTGAGCGAAGCTTTCTTT
NA TRBJ1-1 TRBV18 NA CASSPPSQNTEAFF TGTGCCAGCTCACCACCGTCCCAGAACACTGAAGCTTTCTTT
TRBD1 TRBJ1-4 TRBV6-5 NA CASRRTGGPGEKLFF TGTGCCAGCAGGCGAACAGGGGGGCCTGGTGAAAAACTGTTTTTT
TRBD1 TRBJ2-7 TRBV11-2 NA CASSSGTAMHGYF TGTGCCAGCAGCTCCGGGACAGCTATGCATGGGTACTTC
TRBD1 TRBJ1-3 TRBV9 NA CASSARQGQSSGNTIYF TGTGCCAGCAGCGCCCGTCAGGGACAGTCCTCTGGAAACACCATATATTTT
NA TRBJ2-7 TRBV6-1 NA CASTPGRLSDEQYF TGTGCCAGCACCCCCGGTCGGTTATCTGATGAGCAGTACTTC
NA TRBJ1-6 TRBV7-9 NA CASSLQAGHSPLHF TGTGCCAGCAGCTTACAGGCGGGGCACTCACCCCTCCACTTT
TRBD2 TRBJ2-2 TRBV7-2 NA CASSGAGTSTGELFF TGTGCCAGCAGCGGGGCCGGGACTAGCACCGGGGAGCTGTTTTTT
NA TRBJ2-7 TRBV27 NA CASKRQGRTHEQYF TGTGCCAGCAAGAGGCAGGGAAGAACCCACGAGCAGTACTTC
NA TRBJ2-1 TRBV5-4 NA CASSLASANEQFF TGTGCCAGCAGCTTAGCATCCGCCAATGAGCAGTTCTTC
TRBD2 TRBJ2-1 TRBV4-1 NA CASSQIGTSRYNEQFF TGCGCCAGCAGCCAGATTGGGACTAGTAGGTACAATGAGCAGTTCTTC
NA TRBJ1-5 TRBV15 NA CATSRGLNQPQHF TGTGCCACCAGCAGAGGGCTCAATCAGCCCCAGCATTTT
NA TRBJ1-6 TRBV6-5 NA CASSVQGPNSPLHF TGTGCCAGCAGTGTCCAGGGTCCCAATTCACCCCTCCACTTT
TRBD1 TRBJ1-1 TRBV6-6 NA CASSSRTGRTTEAFF TGTGCCAGCAGTTCACGGACAGGGCGGACGACTGAAGCTTTCTTT
NA TRBJ1-1 TRBV5-1 NA CASSLALRESEAFF TGCGCCAGCAGCTTGGCCCTAAGGGAGAGTGAAGCTTTCTTT
TRBD1 TRBJ1-1 TRBV10-3 few CAVGQGSHTEAFF TGTGCCGTAGGACAGGGCTCCCACACTGAAGCTTTCTTT
TRBD1 TRBJ2-7 TRBV5-1 NA CASSWGQGGNYEQYF TGCGCCAGCAGCTGGGGACAGGGGGGTAACTACGAGCAGTACTTC
NA TRBJ1-6 TRBV27 NA CASSRQGWSPLHF TGTGCCAGCAGCCGCCAGGGTTGGTCACCCCTCCACTTT
NA TRBJ2-5 TRBV5-1 NA CASSQRVRGETQYF TGCGCCAGCAGCCAGAGGGTTCGGGGAGAGACCCAGTACTTC
TRBD1 TRBJ2-2 TRBV10-3 NA CAIWDRENTGELFF TGTGCCATCTGGGACAGGGAGAACACCGGGGAGCTGTTTTTT
TRBD1 TRBJ1-1 TRBV25-1 once CASRNDRATEAFF TGTGCCAGCCGGAACGACAGGGCCACTGAAGCTTTCTTT
TRBD1 TRBJ1-1 TRBV27 NA CASSLTGGDTEAFF TGTGCCAGCAGTTTAACAGGGGGTGACACTGAAGCTTTCTTT
TRBD2 TRBJ2-3 TRBV4-2 once CASRATSGVSDTQYF TGTGCCAGCAGAGCAACTAGCGGGGTCTCAGATACGCAGTATTTT